These 26 T cell receptor beta chains originate from one sample sequenced in a study of cytomegalovirus exposure and HLA in healthy donors. PCR employed 60 Vbeta and 13 Jbeta primers. The protocol was immunoSEQ multiplex PCR, while the TCRdb copy is restricted to in-frame clones and leaves out a portion. The sample includes around 40,000 clones. Sequenced material: PBMCs. All receptors derive from a man aged 25 to 45 in good health and CMV-seronegative.

This rearrangement joins TRBV7-3 to TRBJ2-1, with 7 bases lining up with TRBD2. The CDR3 covers 15 residues. V shed 0 bases, J shed 4 bases, and the junction held 3 bases outside the gene matches. Germline values: CDR1 SGHTA, CDR2 FQGTGA. The CDR3 DNA reads TGTGCCAGCAGCTTAACCCCTAGCGGATACAATGAGCAGTTCTTC. Encoded protein: CASSLTPSGYNEQFF.

V gene TRBV11-2 combines with J gene TRBJ2-5; no firm D call. The CDR3 has 11 residues. Germline V lookup: CDR1 SGHAT, CDR2 FQNNGV. Trimming cost V 4 bases and J 7 bases, with 7 bases left between them. The CDR3 is CASSSGWTQYF. CDR3 DNA: TGTGCCAGCAGCTCGGGTTGGACCCAGTACTTC.

CDR3: CASNLALGTGDTDTQYF. CDR3 nucleotide sequence: TGTGCCAGCAACCTCGCCCTCGGGACAGGGGACACAGATACGCAGTATTTT. The chain recombines TRBV9 with TRBJ2-3; 10 bases align to TRBD1. This CDR3 contains 17 residues. Germline loops: CDR1 SGDLS, CDR2 YYNGEE. The V gene end was trimmed by 6 bases and the J gene end by 2 bases; junction bases not matched to a gene: 12.

The chain is built from TRBV9 and TRBJ1-6; D possibly corresponds to TRBD1 (6 bases). The germline CDR1 and CDR2 sequences are SGDLS and YYNGEE. Trimming took off 1 base at V and 9 bases at J, with 17 bases between the two ends. This CDR3 has 16 residues. The CDR3 DNA follows: TGTGCCAGCAGCGTAAGGGCAGGGGCGGAATCTTCACCCCTCCACTTT. It specifies CASSVRAGAESSPLHF.

The genes are TRBV30 and TRBJ1-5, with a weak D call TRBD1 (6 bases). CDR1 is GTSNPN, CDR2 SVGIG, per germline (reference sequence). The CDR3 is 14 amino acids. V was pared by 2 bases and J by 5 bases, with 13 bases between. In nucleotides, the CDR3 is TGTGCCTGGAGTAGCGCCAGGGGTCATCAGCCCCAGCATTTT. The encoded protein is CAWSSARGHQPQHF.

The J gene is TRBJ1-2, the V gene TRBV4-3; D gene uncertain. There are 14 residues in the CDR3. V was trimmed by 0 bases and J by 1 base, leaving 6 bases between them. Germline CDR1 and CDR2: LGHNA and YSLEER. The CDR3 DNA reads TGCGCCAGCAGCCAAGATTCGGGTAACTATGGCTACACCTTC. It encodes CASSQDSGNYGYTF.

V gene TRBV7-2 combines with J gene TRBJ2-6, with TRBD2 matching 12 bases. Germline-derived CDR1 and CDR2 are SGHTA and FQGNSA. The CDR3 runs 18 residues. The ends lost 5 bases at V and 4 bases at J; junction bases unmatched: 9. The CDR3 DNA follows: TGTGCCAGCAGCGCTCGACTAGCGGGAGCTTCGGGGGCCAACGTCCTGACTTTC. As protein: CASSARLAGASGANVLTF.

The chain joins TRBV7-9 to TRBJ1-3; D is ambiguous. V lost 1 base to trimming and J lost 5 bases, with 15 bases between them. Germline CDR1 and CDR2: SEHNR and FQNEAQ (reference sequence). The CDR3 has 16 amino acids. The CDR3 nucleotides are TGTGCCAGCAGCTTAGATCGGGGTATGAGAAGAAACACCATATATTTT. Translating gives CASSLDRGMRRNTIYF.

CDR3 nucleotide sequence: TGTGCCAGCTCACCACCCGAGGGTCGGGATGAAAAACTGTTTTTT. This translates into CASSPPEGRDEKLFF. The chain joins TRBV18 to TRBJ1-4; D remains ambiguous. The V gene lost 0 bases and the J gene lost 6 bases, with 11 bases spanning the gap. The germline V gene has CDR1 KGHSH and CDR2 LQKENI. The CDR3 is 15 residues long.

This chain links TRBV7-9 with TRBJ2-7; TRBD1 aligns across 10 bases. This CDR3 is built from 14 residues. V lost 5 bases, J lost 1 base, and 2 bases stayed unmatched. Germline CDR1 and CDR2: SEHNR and FQNEAQ (reference sequence). This chain's CDR3 is CASSGGQGSYEQYF. The CDR3 DNA sequence: TGTGCCAGCAGCGGGGGACAGGGGTCCTACGAGCAGTACTTC.

CDR3 DNA sequence: TGTGCCAGCAGCCAACAGACAGGCGGAGAAGCTTTCTTT. This translates into CASSQQTGGEAFF. The chain joins TRBV4-2 to TRBJ1-1; the D gene is possibly TRBD1 (6 bases). V lost 2 bases, J lost 8 bases, and 12 bases lay in between. This CDR3 region has 13 residues. CDR1 and CDR2 from the germline V gene are LGHNA and YNFKEQ.

V is TRBV7-2 and J is TRBJ1-1, with D possibly matching TRBD1 (5 bases). Looked up from germline, CDR1 is SGHTA and CDR2 is FQGNSA. V shed 1 base and J shed 1 base, with 10 bases lying between them. This CDR3 has 15 amino acids. The CDR3 DNA is TGTGCCAGCAGCTTAGGGGGCATGGGGAACACTGAAGCTTTCTTT. Its translation: CASSLGGMGNTEAFF. Based on the CDR3 plus reference TRBV7-2 and TRBJ1-1, the full variable domain is GAGVSQSPSNKVTEKGKDVELRCDPISGHTALYWYRQSLGQGLEFLIYFQGNSAPDKSGLPSDRFSAERTGGSVSTLTIQRTQQEDSAVYLCASSLGGMGNTEAFFGQGTRLTVV.

This chain connects TRBV5-6 to TRBJ1-1, with D maybe TRBD1 (6 bases). Germline lookup yields CDR1 SGHDT and CDR2 YYEEEE. V was clipped by 4 bases and J by 2 bases, with 18 bases between them. This CDR3 region has 16 residues. CDR3 nucleotide sequence: TGTGCCAGCAGCATTAGGGTGGCGGGGGGCAACACTGAAGCTTTCTTT. Translating it yields CASSIRVAGGNTEAFF.

This sequence joins TRBV5-1 and TRBJ2-1; TRBD1 aligns across 8 bases. Germline loops: CDR1 SGHRS, CDR2 YFSETQ. V lost 2 bases and J lost 5; bases outside the gene matches: 6. The CDR3 spans 15 residues. The CDR3 nucleotides read TGCGCCAGCAGCTTTGGCAGGGGGCTGGACAATGAGCAGTTCTTC. Translated: CASSFGRGLDNEQFF. The full variable domain, with the rest looked up from reference TRBV5-1 and TRBJ2-1, is KAGVTQTPRYLIKTRGQQVTLSCSPISGHRSVSWYQQTPGQGLQFLFEYFSETQRNKGNFPGRFSGRQFSNSRSEMNVSTLELGDSALYLCASSFGRGLDNEQFFGPGTRLTVL.

The rearrangement uses TRBV6-1 and TRBJ1-1; 8 bases are a match to TRBD1. This CDR3 comprises 14 residues. V lost 2 bases, J lost 10 bases, and 9 bases stayed unmatched. Germline CDR1 and CDR2: MNHNS and SASEGT. CDR3 sequence (DNA): TGTGCCAGCAGTGAACGCCGGGACAGGCGTACAGCTTTCTTT. The encoded protein is CASSERRDRRTAFF.

The chain is built from TRBV19 and TRBJ1-1; D perhaps matches TRBD1 (6 bases). Germline V CDR1 and CDR2: LNHDA, SQIVND (reference sequence). V was trimmed by 6 bases and J by 1 base, leaving 9 bases between them. The CDR3 sequence is 13 residues long. The CDR3 region is CASRTGGNTEAFF. Here the CDR3 DNA reads TGTGCCAGTAGGACAGGAGGGAACACTGAAGCTTTCTTT. Full variable domain (rest looked up from reference TRBV19 and TRBJ1-1): DGGITQSPKYLFRKEGQNVTLSCEQNLNHDAMYWYRQDPGQGLRLIYYSQIVNDFQKGDIAEGYSVSREKKESFPLTVTSAQKNPTAFYLCASRTGGNTEAFFGQGTRLTVV.

The rearrangement uses TRBV5-1 and TRBJ2-1, with a weak D call TRBD2 (6 bases). Trimming removed 0 bases at V and 4 bases at J, with 14 bases between. This CDR3 is 16 amino acids long. Germline V CDR1 and CDR2: SGHRS, YFSETQ. CDR3 protein: CASSLALSGEYNEQFF. The CDR3, as DNA: TGCGCCAGCAGCTTGGCTCTGTCGGGAGAATACAATGAGCAGTTCTTC.

V and J are TRBV29-1 and TRBJ2-1; D is unresolved. V lost 0 bases, J lost 14 bases, and 14 bases lay in between. Germline CDR1 SQVTM, CDR2 ANQGSEA. This CDR3 is built from 12 residues. This CDR3 reads CSVEDSAQPKFF. CDR3 sequence (DNA): TGCAGCGTTGAAGATTCAGCACAGCCCAAGTTCTTC.

This CDR3 reads CASSRGLGEQYF. CDR3 coding DNA: TGTGCCAGCAGTCGAGGACTAGGCGAGCAGTACTTC. This chain connects TRBV7-8 to TRBJ2-7, with 7 positions matching TRBD2. The CDR3 is 12 residues long. The J segment lost 6 bases and the V segment lost 6 bases, leaving 5 bases of the junction unmatched. The V gene's germline CDR1 is SGHVS and CDR2 FQNEAQ.

V gene TRBV5-1 combines with J gene TRBJ2-7, with D possibly matching TRBD2 (5 bases). Trimming removed 5 bases at V and 5 bases at J, with 17 bases between. CDR1 is SGHRS and CDR2 is YFSETQ in the germline V gene. The CDR3 contains 14 residues. As DNA, the CDR3 is TGCGCCAGCAGTTCTGTTCAGCGGCTAGACGAGCAGTACTTC. The encoded protein is CASSSVQRLDEQYF. The full variable domain, completed using reference TRBV5-1 and TRBJ2-7, is KAGVTQTPRYLIKTRGQQVTLSCSPISGHRSVSWYQQTPGQGLQFLFEYFSETQRNKGNFPGRFSGRQFSNSRSEMNVSTLELGDSALYLCASSSVQRLDEQYFGPGTRLTVT.

The CDR3 loop reads CASSPRGNSPLHF. In DNA form, the CDR3 reads TGTGCCAGCAGTCCTCGGGGGAATTCACCCCTCCACTTT. The chain is built from TRBV27 and TRBJ1-6; D is perhaps TRBD1 (5 bases). Per germline, CDR1 MNHEY and CDR2 SMNVEV (reference sequence). The CDR3 has 13 amino acids. Trimming removed 5 bases at V and 7 bases at J, with 9 bases between.

CDR3 in DNA: TGTGCCAGTAGTATGGGGGGACCTTCATCTAATTCACCCCTCCACTTT. The encoded protein is CASSMGGPSSNSPLHF. The chain has TRBV19 and TRBJ1-6, with D possibly matching TRBD1 (5 bases). Trimming pared 3 bases from V and 6 bases from J, leaving 15 bases between. Germline V gives CDR1 LNHDA, CDR2 SQIVND (reference sequence). The length of the CDR3 is 16 residues.

J is TRBJ2-1 and V is TRBV29-1, with D possibly matching TRBD2 (5 bases). CDR1 is SQVTM, CDR2 ANQGSEA, per germline. The CDR3 has 11 amino acids. V was shortened by 3 bases and J by 10 bases, with 10 bases between the two germline ends. The CDR3 protein is CSVEASREQFF. CDR3 DNA sequence: TGCAGCGTTGAGGCTAGCAGAGAGCAGTTCTTC.

This rearrangement joins TRBV6-5 to TRBJ2-3, with 10 bases fitting TRBD1. The J segment lost 3 bases and the V segment lost 6 bases, leaving 3 bases of the junction unmatched. The CDR3 consists of 14 residues. CDR1 is MNHEY, CDR2 SVGAGI, per germline. In nucleotides, the CDR3 is TGTGCCAGCAGCCCGGGACAGGGGACAGATACGCAGTATTTT. This sequence encodes CASSPGQGTDTQYF.

Concerning this clone itself: One end of the junction varies from germline; a read error may be responsible. The chain employs TRBV29-1 and TRBJ1-1; 8 nucleotides line up with TRBD1. This CDR3 has 13 residues. The germline CDR1 and CDR2 sequences are SQVTM and ANQGSEA. CDR3 in DNA: TGCAGCGATTCCCAGGGGGCTAGGACTGAAGATTTCTTT. Translated: CSDSQGARTEDFF.

V gene TRBV29-1 combines with J gene TRBJ2-7; TRBD1 matches 9 bases. This CDR3 contains 14 residues. Trimming cost V 7 bases and J 6 bases; bases outside gene matches: 13. Looked up from germline, CDR1 is SQVTM and CDR2 is ANQGSEA. CDR3 DNA: TGCAGCGGGGGACCGGGACAGGGAAGCTCCGAGCAGTACTTC. It codes for CSGGPGQGSSEQYF.